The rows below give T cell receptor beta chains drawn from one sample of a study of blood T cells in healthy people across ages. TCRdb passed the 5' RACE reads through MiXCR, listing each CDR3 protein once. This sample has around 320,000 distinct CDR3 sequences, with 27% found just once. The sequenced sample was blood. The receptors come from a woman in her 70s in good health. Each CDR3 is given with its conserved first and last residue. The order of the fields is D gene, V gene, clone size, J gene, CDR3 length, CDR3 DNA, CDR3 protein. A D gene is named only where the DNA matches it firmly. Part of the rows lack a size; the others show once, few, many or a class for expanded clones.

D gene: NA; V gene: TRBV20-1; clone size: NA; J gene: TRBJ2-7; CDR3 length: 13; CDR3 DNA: TGCAGTGCTAGAGATCACCGGGCCTACGAGCAGTACTTC; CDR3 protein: CSARDHRAYEQYF
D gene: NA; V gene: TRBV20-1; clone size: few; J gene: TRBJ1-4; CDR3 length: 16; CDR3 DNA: TGCAGTGCTAGCGCCGGTCGGCGAAGGGTTAATGAAAAACTGTTTTTT; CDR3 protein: CSASAGRRRVNEKLFF
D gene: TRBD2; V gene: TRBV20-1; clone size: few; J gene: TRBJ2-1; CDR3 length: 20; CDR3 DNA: TGCAGTGCTAGAGATTTCGACGGGACTAGCGGGAGGGCCCTCGAGGTTGAGCAGTTCTTC; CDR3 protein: CSARDFDGTSGRALEVEQFF
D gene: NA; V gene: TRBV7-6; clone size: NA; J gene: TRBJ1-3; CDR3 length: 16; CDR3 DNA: TGTGCCAGCAGCCCAACGGGACGGCACTCTGGAAACACCATATATTTT; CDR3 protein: CASSPTGRHSGNTIYF
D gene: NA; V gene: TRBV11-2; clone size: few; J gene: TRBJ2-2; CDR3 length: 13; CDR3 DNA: TGTGCCAGCGGCTCACGACAGGCCGGGGAGCTGTTTTTT; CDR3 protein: CASGSRQAGELFF
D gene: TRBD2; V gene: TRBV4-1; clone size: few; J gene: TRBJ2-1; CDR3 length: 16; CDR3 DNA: TGCGCTAGCAGCCATCTCAGCGGGATATTCGGCAATGAGCAGTTCTTC; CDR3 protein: CASSHLSGIFGNEQFF
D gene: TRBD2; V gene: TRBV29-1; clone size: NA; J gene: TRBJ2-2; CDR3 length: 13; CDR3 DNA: TGCAGCGTAGCGGGAGGGCCCACCGGGGAGCTGTTTTTT; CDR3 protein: CSVAGGPTGELFF
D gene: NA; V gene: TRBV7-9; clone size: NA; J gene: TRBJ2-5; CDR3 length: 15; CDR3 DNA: TGTGCCAACAGCGCAAGTGTAGGGACCCAAGAGACCCAGTACTTC; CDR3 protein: CANSASVGTQETQYF
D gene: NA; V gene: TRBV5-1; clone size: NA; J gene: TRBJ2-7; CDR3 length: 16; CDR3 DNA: TGCGCCGGCAGCTCACAGGGCTTCGGGTCCAGCTACGAGCAGTACTTC; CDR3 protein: CAGSSQGFGSSYEQYF
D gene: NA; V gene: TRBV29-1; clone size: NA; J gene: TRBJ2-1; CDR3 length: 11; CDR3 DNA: TGCAGCGTCGGACGGAACAATGAGCAGTTCTTC; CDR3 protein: CSVGRNNEQFF
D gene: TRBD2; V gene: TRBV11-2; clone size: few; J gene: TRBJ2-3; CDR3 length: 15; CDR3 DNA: TGTGCCAGCAGCCGGACTAGCGGGTCTTCAGATACGCAGTATTTT; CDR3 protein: CASSRTSGSSDTQYF
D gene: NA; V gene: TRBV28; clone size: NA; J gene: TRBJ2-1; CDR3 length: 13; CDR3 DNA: TGTGCCAGCTTCTGGAGCTCCTACAATGAGCAGTTCTTC; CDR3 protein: CASFWSSYNEQFF
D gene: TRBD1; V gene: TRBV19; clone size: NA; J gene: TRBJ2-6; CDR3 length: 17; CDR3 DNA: TGTGCCAGTAGTGTCACTCTCAGGGGGCGAGGGATGAACGTCCTGACTTTC; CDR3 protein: CASSVTLRGRGMNVLTF
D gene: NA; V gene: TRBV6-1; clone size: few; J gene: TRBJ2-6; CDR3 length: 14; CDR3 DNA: TGTGCCAGCATGATGCGCTCTGGGGCCAACGTCCTGACTTTC; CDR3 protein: CASMMRSGANVLTF
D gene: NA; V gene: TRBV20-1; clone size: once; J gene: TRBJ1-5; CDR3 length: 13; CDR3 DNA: TGCAGTGGGACTGATGATGGCAATCAGCCCCAGCATTTT; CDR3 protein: CSGTDDGNQPQHF
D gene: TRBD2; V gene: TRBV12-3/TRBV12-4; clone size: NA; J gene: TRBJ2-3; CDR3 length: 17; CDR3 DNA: TGTGCCAGCAGCTCCGGGACTAGCGGGCTGCGGGGGGATACGCAGTATTTT; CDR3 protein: CASSSGTSGLRGDTQYF
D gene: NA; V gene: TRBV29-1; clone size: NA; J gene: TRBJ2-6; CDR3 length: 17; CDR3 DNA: TGCAGCGTGCGTGGGGGGGGCTCAGACTCTGGGGCCAACGTCCTGACTTTC; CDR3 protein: CSVRGGGSDSGANVLTF
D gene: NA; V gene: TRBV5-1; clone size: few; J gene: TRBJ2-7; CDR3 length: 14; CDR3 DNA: TGCGCCAGCAGCTTGGAGGCGGGCCGGAGGGAGCAGTACTTC; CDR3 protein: CASSLEAGRREQYF
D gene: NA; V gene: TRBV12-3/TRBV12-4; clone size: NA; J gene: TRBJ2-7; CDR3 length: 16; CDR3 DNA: TGTGCCAGCAGTTTGGGGTCGGGGAGCCAGGAGTACGAGCAGTACTTC; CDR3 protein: CASSLGSGSQEYEQYF
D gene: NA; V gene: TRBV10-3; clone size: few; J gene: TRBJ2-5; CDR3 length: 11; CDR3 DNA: TGTGCCATCAGAGCAGGGGAGACCCAGTACTTC; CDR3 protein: CAIRAGETQYF
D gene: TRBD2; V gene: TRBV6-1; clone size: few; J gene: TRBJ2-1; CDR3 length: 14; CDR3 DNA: TGTGCCACGTCCTTTGGCGGGAGTGTCTATGAGCAGTTCTTC; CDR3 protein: CATSFGGSVYEQFF
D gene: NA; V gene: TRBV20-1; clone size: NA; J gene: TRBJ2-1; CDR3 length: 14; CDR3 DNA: TGCAGCGCTAGTAGGGGGGAGACGCCCAATGAGCAGTTCTTC; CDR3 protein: CSASRGETPNEQFF
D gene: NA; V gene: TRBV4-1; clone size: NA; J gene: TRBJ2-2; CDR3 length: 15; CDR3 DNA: TGCGCCAGCAGCCAAGGTTCTTTACCGGCTGGGGAGCTGTTTTTT; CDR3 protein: CASSQGSLPAGELFF
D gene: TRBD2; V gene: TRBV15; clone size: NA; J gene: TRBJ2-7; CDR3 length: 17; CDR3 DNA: TGTGCCACCAGCAGAGATCTAGCGGAGGGGTGGCCTGACGAGCAGTACTTC; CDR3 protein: CATSRDLAEGWPDEQYF
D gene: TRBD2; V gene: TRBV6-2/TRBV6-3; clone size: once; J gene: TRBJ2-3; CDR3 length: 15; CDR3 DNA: TGTGCCAGCAGTTACGGGACTAGCAGCACAGATAAGCAGTATTTT; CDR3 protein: CASSYGTSSTDKQYF
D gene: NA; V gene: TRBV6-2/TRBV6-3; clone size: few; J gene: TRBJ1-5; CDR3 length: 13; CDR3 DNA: TGTGCCAGCAGTCTCCGTCTCAATCAGCCCCAGCATTTT; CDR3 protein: CASSLRLNQPQHF
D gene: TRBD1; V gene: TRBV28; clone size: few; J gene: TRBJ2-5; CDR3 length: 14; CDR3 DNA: TGTGCCAGCAGTTTAACAGGGGGCCCCGGCTCGGGTTTCTTC; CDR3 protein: CASSLTGGPGSGFF
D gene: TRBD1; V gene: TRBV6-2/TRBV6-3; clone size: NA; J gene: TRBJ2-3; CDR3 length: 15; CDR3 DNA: TGTGCCAGCAGTCGTCGACAGGGGGGCACAGATACGCAGTATTTT; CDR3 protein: CASSRRQGGTDTQYF
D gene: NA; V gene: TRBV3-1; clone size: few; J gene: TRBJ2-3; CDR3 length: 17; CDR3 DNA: TGTGCCAGCAGCCAAGTCGGTAACAGGCCTAGCACAGATACGCAGTATTTT; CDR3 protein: CASSQVGNRPSTDTQYF
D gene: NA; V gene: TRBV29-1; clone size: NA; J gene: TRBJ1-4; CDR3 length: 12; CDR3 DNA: TGCAGCGTTCGTGGGGAAAATGGAAAACTGTTTTTT; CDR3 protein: CSVRGENGKLFF
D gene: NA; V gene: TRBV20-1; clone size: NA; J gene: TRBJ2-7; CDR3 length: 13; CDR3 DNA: TGCAGTGCTAGGGATGGCTCTATGGGGGAGCAGTACTTC; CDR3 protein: CSARDGSMGEQYF
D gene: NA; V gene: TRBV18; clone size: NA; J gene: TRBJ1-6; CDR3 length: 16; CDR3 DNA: TGTGCCAGCTCACCGGGGCCGAGCTCCTATAATTCACTCCTCCACTTT; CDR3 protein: CASSPGPSSYNSLLHF